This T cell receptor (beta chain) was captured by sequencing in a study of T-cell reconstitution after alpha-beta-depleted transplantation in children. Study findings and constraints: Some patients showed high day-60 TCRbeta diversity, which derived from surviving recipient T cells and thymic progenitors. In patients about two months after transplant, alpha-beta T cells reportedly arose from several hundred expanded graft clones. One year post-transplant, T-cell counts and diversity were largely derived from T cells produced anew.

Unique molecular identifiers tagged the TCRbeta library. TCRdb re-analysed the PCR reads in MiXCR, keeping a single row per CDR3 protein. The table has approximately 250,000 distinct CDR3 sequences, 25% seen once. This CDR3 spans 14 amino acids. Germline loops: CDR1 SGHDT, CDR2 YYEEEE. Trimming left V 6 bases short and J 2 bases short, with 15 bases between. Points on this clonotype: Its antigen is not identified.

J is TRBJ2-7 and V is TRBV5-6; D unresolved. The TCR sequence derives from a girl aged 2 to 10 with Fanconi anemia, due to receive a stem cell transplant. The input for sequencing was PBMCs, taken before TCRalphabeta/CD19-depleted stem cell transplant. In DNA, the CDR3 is TGTGCCAGCACCGTTGTAGGCGGAACCTACGAGCAGTACTTC. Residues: CASTVVGGTYEQYF.